The 9 T cell receptor beta chains listed next were all sequenced from one sample in a study of T cells after yellow fever vaccination. TCRdb processed the 5' RACE reads anew with MiXCR; each CDR3 protein has one entry. This sample has 300,000 or so distinct CDR3 sequences, with 4% found just once. Sequencing was performed on PBMCs, taken 5 days after the yellow fever booster vaccination. These receptors all stem from a man aged 18 to 29 who received the YFV17D yellow fever vaccine.

This clonotype occurred a few times. This chain links TRBV12-3 or TRBV12-4 with TRBJ2-4; D is tentatively TRBD1 or TRBD2 (5 bases each). V dropped 8 bases and J dropped 6 bases, with 11 bases sitting between them. There are 12 residues in the CDR3. In nucleotides, the CDR3 is TGTGCCAGCGGGGGATCGGGAAACATTCAGTACTTC. Its translation is CASGGSGNIQYF.

This clonotype was seen many times. The CDR3 here is CASSPPGGGELFF. In DNA form, the CDR3 reads TGTGCCAGCAGTCCCCCCGGGGGCGGGGAGCTGTTTTTT. The V gene is TRBV12-3 or TRBV12-4, the J gene TRBJ2-2; D might be TRBD2 (6 bases). The V gene lost 5 bases and the J gene lost 7 bases, with 11 bases spanning the gap. CDR3 length: 13 amino acids.

This clonotype was seen only a few times. The genes are TRBV21-1 and TRBJ1-1; TRBD1 reflects the table's D call only, with no check against the DNA. TRBV21-1 corresponds to a pseudogene. The CDR3 spans 17 residues. CDR3 amino acids: CASSTGQETKMNTEAFF. The DNA of the CDR3 is TGTGCCAGCAGCACCGGACAGGAGACCAAAATGAACACTGAAGCTTTCTTT.

This clonotype was counted many times. The chain couples TRBV20-1 to TRBJ2-1; the match to TRBD2 covers 14 bases. The germline V gene encodes CDR1 DFQATT and CDR2 SNEGSKA (reference sequence). The V and J ends lost 5 bases and 6 bases, in that order; junction bases with no gene match: 12. This CDR3 is built from 17 residues. The CDR3 region has the DNA TGCAGTGCTCCCGGACTAGCGGGGGGATTCCCGTCCAATGAGCAGTTCTTC. Translated, it gives CSAPGLAGGFPSNEQFF.

The chain is built from TRBV6-5 and TRBJ2-7; 7 bases fit TRBD2. Germline lookup yields CDR1 MNHEY and CDR2 SVGAGI. CDR3 length: 14 amino acids. The trim removed 4 bases at V and 4 bases at J, leaving 7 bases unmatched. The DNA for the CDR3 is TGTGCCAGCAGTTCCGTATGGGGGGGATACGAGCAGTACTTC. Translating gives CASSSVWGGYEQYF.

The rearrangement links TRBV18 to TRBJ2-2; 7 positions agree with TRBD1. Germline CDR1 is KGHSH and CDR2 is LQKENI. Trimming removed 4 bases from V and 4 bases from J; junction bases left unmatched: 6. The CDR3 has 15 amino acids. The CDR3 sequence: CASSLQGSGTGELFF. The CDR3 nucleotides are TGTGCCAGCTCACTACAGGGGTCGGGCACCGGGGAGCTGTTTTTT.

This clonotype was picked up many times. This chain uses TRBV20-1 with TRBJ1-1; 7 bases fit TRBD1. This CDR3 is 15 amino acids long. The germline CDR1 and CDR2 sequences are DFQATT and SNEGSKA (reference sequence). V lost 2 bases and J lost 2; bases outside the gene matches: 8. CDR3 amino acids: CSARQGGSVNTEAFF. CDR3 coding DNA: TGCAGTGCTAGACAAGGGGGCAGTGTAAACACTGAAGCTTTCTTT.

This clonotype was detected many times. V gene TRBV14 combines with J gene TRBJ2-7; either TRBD1 or TRBD2 may fit D (5 bases each). The CDR3 is made up of 14 amino acids. V was pared by 0 bases and J by 5 bases, with 11 bases between. The germline CDR1 and CDR2 sequences are SGHDN and FVKESK. This chain's CDR3 is CASSQDGGPNEQYV. CDR3 coding DNA: TGTGCCAGCAGCCAAGATGGGGGACCCAACGAGCAGTACGTC.

This clonotype was seen many times. The chain is built from TRBV5-6 and TRBJ1-1; D perhaps matches TRBD1 (6 bases). Trimming took off 3 bases at V and 1 base at J, with 10 bases between the two ends. The CDR3 runs to 14 residues. Germline CDR1 is SGHDT and CDR2 is YYEEEE. The CDR3 loop reads CASSSLTGNTEAFF. CDR3 bases: TGTGCCAGCAGCTCCCTGACAGGGAACACTGAAGCTTTCTTT.